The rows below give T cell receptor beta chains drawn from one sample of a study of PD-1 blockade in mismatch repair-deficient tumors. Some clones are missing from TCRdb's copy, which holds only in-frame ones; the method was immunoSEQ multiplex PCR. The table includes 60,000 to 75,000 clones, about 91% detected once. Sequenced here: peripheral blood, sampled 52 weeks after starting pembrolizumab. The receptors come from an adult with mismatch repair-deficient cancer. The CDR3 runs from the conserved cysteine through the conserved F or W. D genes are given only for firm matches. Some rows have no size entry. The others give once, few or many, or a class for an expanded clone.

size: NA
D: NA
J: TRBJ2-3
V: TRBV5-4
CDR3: CASSRDEGGTQYF
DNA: TGTGCCAGCAGCCGGGACGAGGGAGGTACGCAGTATTTT

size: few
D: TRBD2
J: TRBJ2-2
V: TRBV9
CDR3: CASSGTSGRAELFF
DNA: TGTGCCAGCAGCGGGACTAGCGGGAGGGCGGAGCTGTTTTTT

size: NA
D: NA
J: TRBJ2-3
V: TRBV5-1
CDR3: CASSLELASTDTQYF
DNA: TGCGCCAGCAGCTTGGAGCTAGCCAGCACAGATACGCAGTATTTT

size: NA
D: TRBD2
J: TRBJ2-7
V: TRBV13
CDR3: CASSPMTSGSFEQYF
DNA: TGTGCCAGCAGCCCCATGACTAGCGGGAGCTTTGAGCAGTACTTC

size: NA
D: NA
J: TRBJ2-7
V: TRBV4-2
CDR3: CASSQGVRGSYEQYF
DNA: TGTGCCAGCAGCCAAGGGGTCAGGGGTTCGTACGAGCAGTACTTC

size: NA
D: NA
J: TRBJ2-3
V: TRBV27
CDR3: CASSLSSRGVTQYF
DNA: TGTGCCAGCAGTTTATCGTCCCGGGGAGTTACGCAGTATTTT

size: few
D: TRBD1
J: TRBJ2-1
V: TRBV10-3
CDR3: CAVQDREYNEQFF
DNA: TGTGCCGTACAGGACAGGGAGTACAATGAGCAGTTCTTC

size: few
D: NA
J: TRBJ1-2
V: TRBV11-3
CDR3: CASSYAGGYGYTF
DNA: TGTGCCAGCAGCTACGCGGGGGGCTATGGCTACACCTTC

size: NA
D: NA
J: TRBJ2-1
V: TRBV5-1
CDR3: CASSLELINEQFF
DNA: TGCGCCAGCAGCTTGGAACTAATCAATGAGCAGTTCTTC

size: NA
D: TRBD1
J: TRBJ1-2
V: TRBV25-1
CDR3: CASSDSGGGIWGYTF
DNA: TGTGCCAGCAGTGACTCAGGAGGGGGCATTTGGGGCTACACCTTC

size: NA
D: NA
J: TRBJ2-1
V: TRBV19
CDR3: CASSIPRMAHNEQFF
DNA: TGTGCCAGTAGTATCCCTAGGATGGCCCACAATGAGCAGTTCTTC

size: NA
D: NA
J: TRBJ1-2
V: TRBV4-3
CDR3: CASSQALGIDYGYTF
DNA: TGCGCCAGCAGCCAAGCCCTTGGCATAGACTATGGCTACACCTTC

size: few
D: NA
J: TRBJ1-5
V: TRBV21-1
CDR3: CASSKWGTGGARMRNQPQHF
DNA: TGTGCCAGCAGCAAATGGGGGACAGGGGGCGCGAGGATGCGCAATCAGCCCCAGCATTTT

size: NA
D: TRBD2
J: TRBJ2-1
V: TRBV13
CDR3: CASSPGLAGEVEQFF
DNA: TGTGCCAGCAGCCCCGGACTAGCGGGAGAGGTTGAGCAGTTCTTC

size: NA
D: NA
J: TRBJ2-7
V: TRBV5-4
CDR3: CASSLDVSPAYEQYF
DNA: TGTGCCAGCAGCTTGGATGTTTCACCAGCCTACGAGCAGTACTTC

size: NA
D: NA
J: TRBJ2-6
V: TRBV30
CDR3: CAWSVGAGANVLTF
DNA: TGTGCCTGGAGTGTTGGGGCTGGGGCCAACGTCCTGACTTTC

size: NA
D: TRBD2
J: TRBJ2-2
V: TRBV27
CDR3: CASSTWTSGGTGELFF
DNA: TGTGCCAGCAGTACCTGGACTAGCGGGGGCACCGGGGAGCTGTTTTTT

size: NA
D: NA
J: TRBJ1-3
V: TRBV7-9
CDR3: CASSFPLGGLSGNTIYF
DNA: TGTGCCAGCAGCTTCCCCCTGGGGGGACTATCTGGAAACACCATATATTTT

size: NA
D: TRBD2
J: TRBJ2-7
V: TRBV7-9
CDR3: CASSLPPGLAGENSYEQYF
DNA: TGTGCCAGCAGCTTACCGCCGGGACTAGCGGGAGAGAACTCCTACGAGCAGTACTTC

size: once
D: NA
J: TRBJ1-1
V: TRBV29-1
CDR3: CSVEEQPGAEAFF
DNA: TGCAGCGTCGAAGAGCAGCCAGGAGCCGAAGCTTTCTTT

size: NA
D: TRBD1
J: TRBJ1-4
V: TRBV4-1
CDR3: CASSQPGQTNEKLFF
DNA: TGCGCCAGCAGCCAACCGGGACAGACTAATGAAAAACTGTTTTTT

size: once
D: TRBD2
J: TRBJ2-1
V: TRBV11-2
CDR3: CASSLDIFRSSGLYEQFF
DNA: TGTGCCAGCAGCTTAGATATTTTCCGGTCTAGCGGGTTGTATGAGCAGTTCTTC

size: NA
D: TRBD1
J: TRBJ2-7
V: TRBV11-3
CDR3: CASSLVVGQGAYYEQYF
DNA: TGTGCCAGCAGCTTAGTGGTCGGACAGGGGGCGTACTACGAGCAGTACTTC

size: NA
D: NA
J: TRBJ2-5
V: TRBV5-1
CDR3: CASSVGGLSETQYF
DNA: TGCGCCAGCAGCGTGGGGGGTCTCTCAGAGACCCAGTACTTC

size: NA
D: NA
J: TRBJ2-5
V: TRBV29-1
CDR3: CSVEVTQETQYF
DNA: TGCAGCGTTGAGGTGACCCAAGAGACCCAGTACTTC

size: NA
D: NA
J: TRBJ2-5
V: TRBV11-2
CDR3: CASSLGHYQETQYF
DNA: TGTGCCAGCAGCTTGGGTCATTACCAAGAGACCCAGTACTTC

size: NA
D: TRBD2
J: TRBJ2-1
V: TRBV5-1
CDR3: CASSPKTSGGYNEQFF
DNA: TGCGCCAGCAGCCCGAAAACTAGCGGGGGATACAATGAGCAGTTCTTC

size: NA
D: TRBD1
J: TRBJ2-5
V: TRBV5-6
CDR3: CASSSVDRGYQETQYF
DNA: TGTGCCAGCAGCTCCGTGGACAGGGGCTACCAAGAGACCCAGTACTTC

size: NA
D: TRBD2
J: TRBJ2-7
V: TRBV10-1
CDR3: CASSDGSSGRLYEQYF
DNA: TGCGCCAGCAGTGACGGGTCGAGCGGGAGGCTCTACGAGCAGTACTTC

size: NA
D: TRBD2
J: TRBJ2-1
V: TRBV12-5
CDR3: CASREGGYNEQFF
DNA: TGTGCTAGCCGGGAGGGCGGATACAATGAGCAGTTCTTC

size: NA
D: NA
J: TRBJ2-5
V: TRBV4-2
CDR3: CASSQPGLQETQYF
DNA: TGTGCCAGCAGCCAGCCGGGCCTCCAAGAGACCCAGTACTTC

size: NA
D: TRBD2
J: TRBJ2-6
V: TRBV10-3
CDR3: CAISDLGGYGANVLTF
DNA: TGTGCCATCAGTGACTTGGGGGGGTATGGGGCCAACGTCCTGACTTTC

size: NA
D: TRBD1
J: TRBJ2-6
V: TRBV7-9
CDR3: CASSLAGTGTFGANVLTF
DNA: TGTGCCAGCAGCTTAGCCGGGACAGGGACCTTTGGGGCCAACGTCCTGACTTTC

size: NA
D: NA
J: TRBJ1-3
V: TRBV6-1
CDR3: CASSEFDGNTIYF
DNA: TGTGCCAGCAGTGAATTCGATGGAAACACCATATATTTT

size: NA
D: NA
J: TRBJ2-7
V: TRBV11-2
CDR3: CASSFQADVSPVYEQYF
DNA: TGTGCCAGCAGCTTCCAGGCTGATGTTAGTCCGGTCTACGAGCAGTACTTC

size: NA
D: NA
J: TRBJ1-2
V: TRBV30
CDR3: CAGGDTDGYGYTF
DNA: TGTGCCGGCGGGGACACCGACGGCTATGGCTACACCTTC

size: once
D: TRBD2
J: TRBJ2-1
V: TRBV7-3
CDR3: CASSLFVAGGLRDNEQFF
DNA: TGTGCCAGCAGCTTATTCGTAGCGGGAGGGCTCCGGGACAATGAGCAGTTCTTC

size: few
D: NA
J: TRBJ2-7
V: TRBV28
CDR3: CASSPGYEQYF
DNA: TGTGCCAGCAGTCCGGGCTACGAGCAGTACTTC

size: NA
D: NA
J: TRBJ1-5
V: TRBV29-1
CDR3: CSPPWTARYQPQHF
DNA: TGCAGCCCACCCTGGACAGCACGCTATCAGCCCCAGCATTTT

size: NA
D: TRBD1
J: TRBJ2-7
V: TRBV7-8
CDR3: CASEEGDRGYEQYF
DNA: TGTGCCAGCGAGGAGGGGGACAGGGGCTACGAGCAGTACTTC

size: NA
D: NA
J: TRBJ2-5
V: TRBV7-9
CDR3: CASSLLGRQETQYF
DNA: TGTGCCAGCAGCCTGCTGGGCCGCCAAGAGACCCAGTACTTC

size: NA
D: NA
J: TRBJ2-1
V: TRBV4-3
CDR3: CASSQETGDYYNEQFF
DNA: TGCGCCAGCAGCCAGGAAACAGGGGACTACTACAATGAGCAGTTCTTC

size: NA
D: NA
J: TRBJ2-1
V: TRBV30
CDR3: CAWDDSSNEQFF
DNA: TGTGCCTGGGACGACAGCTCTAATGAGCAGTTCTTC

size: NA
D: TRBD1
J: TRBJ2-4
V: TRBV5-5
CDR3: CASSFGTGWPYF
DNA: TGTGCCAGCAGCTTTGGGACAGGGTGGCCGTACTTC

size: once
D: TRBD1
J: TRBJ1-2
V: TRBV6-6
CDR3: CASSYSGQLTNYGYTF
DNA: TGTGCCAGCAGTTACTCGGGACAGCTAACTAACTATGGCTACACCTTC

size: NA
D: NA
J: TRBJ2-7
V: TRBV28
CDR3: CASSLGEISYEQYF
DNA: TGTGCCAGCAGTTTAGGGGAAATCTCCTACGAGCAGTACTTC

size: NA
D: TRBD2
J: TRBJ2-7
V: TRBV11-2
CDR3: CASLAGRYEQYF
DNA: TGTGCCAGCCTAGCGGGCCGCTACGAGCAGTACTTC